This record looks at one TCR beta chain sequence and its context. The antigen is not known. The data were obtained in a study of response to subunit inactivated influenza vaccine. Findings of the study overall: That few new T cells are recruited by each seasonal influenza vaccination was the authors' suggestion.

Using its own MiXCR run on the RT-PCR reads, TCRdb lists one record per CDR3 protein. The sample records about 500,000 distinct CDR3 sequences, approximately 15% being singletons. CDR1 and CDR2 (germline): SNHLY, FYNNEI. The CDR3 runs 13 residues. Trimming left V 1 base short and J 7 bases short, with 8 bases between. This material consisted of CD4+ T cells sorted from PBMCs, taken less than 30 months after vaccination. The receptor was isolated from a man aged 50 to 69 who received an inactivated influenza vaccine. The chain links TRBV2 to TRBJ2-1; D is unresolved. The CDR3 DNA reads as TGTGCCAGCAGTGAAGAAGTAGTGAATGAGCAGTTCTTC. The encoded protein is CASSEEVVNEQFF.